These 8 T cell receptor beta chains originate from one sample sequenced in a study of T-cell reconstitution after alpha-beta-depleted transplantation in children (dated by TCRdb to between 2015 and 2016). The sample's treatment or condition label, in plain terms: allogeneic hematopoietic cell transplantation with graft depleted of TCRalphabeta T cells and CD19 B cells. Library preparation was by PCR. Sequencing was carried out with an Illumina HiSeq 2500. Molecular barcoding was employed in the preparation of TCR libraries, with unique molecular identifiers being used to normalize TCRbeta repertoire quantification. Starting from the raw public reads, TCRdb applied fastp trimming at Q25, assembled clones with MiXCR and retained in-frame beta chains. Each entry is one CDR3 protein sequence, shown with its most common DNA and genes. This sample comprises about 870,000 distinct CDR3 sequences, 15% to 20% of them detected only once. In total, the top ten clones hold roughly 5% of the sample.

The starting material was PBMCs, mostly from graft donor cells, obtained 360 days after TCRalphabeta/CD19-depleted stem cell transplant. These receptors originate from a male patient younger than 18 who had a stem cell transplant for acute lymphoblastic leukemia, so the T cells may come from the graft donor.

This clonotype was picked up a small number of times. V is TRBV9 and J is TRBJ2-1; TRBD2 agrees at 8 bases. Looked up from germline, CDR1 is SGDLS and CDR2 is YYNGEE. There are 18 residues in the CDR3. Trimming removed 3 bases from V and 0 bases from J; junction bases left unmatched: 11. The CDR3 region has the DNA TGTGCCAGCAGCGCACCCGGGAGGGCTGCAAGCTCCTACAATGAGCAGTTCTTC. Amino acid sequence: CASSAPGRAASSYNEQFF.

This clonotype was counted between two and nine times. The CDR3 reads CASSFMTRGSQPQHF. The CDR3 region has the DNA TGTGCCAGCAGTTTCATGACCAGGGGTAGCCAGCCCCAGCATTTT. The chain is built from TRBV12-3 or TRBV12-4 and TRBJ1-5; D is perhaps TRBD1 (6 bases). The CDR3 extends over 15 amino acids. With 3 bases removed from V and 7 bases from J, the gap between germline ends came to 16 bases.

The sample holds a few counts of this clonotype. The chain carries TRBV29-1 and TRBJ2-1, with D perhaps matching TRBD1 or TRBD2 (5 bases each). Trimming cost V 2 bases and J 3 bases, with 20 bases left between them. This CDR3 has 17 amino acids. Per germline, CDR1 SQVTM and CDR2 ANQGSEA. The CDR3 DNA reads TGCAGCGTTGAAAACCAAGAATTGAGGGGCTACTACAATGAGCAGTTCTTC. Translating it yields CSVENQELRGYYNEQFF.

The gene calls are TRBV7-8 and TRBJ2-4, with D hard to call. The CDR3 length is 15 residues. Germline V lookup: CDR1 SGHVS, CDR2 FQNEAQ. V lost 5 bases and J 3 bases, leaving 14 bases between the germline ends. CDR3 region: CASSTRPILKNIQYF. CDR3 sequence (DNA): TGTGCCAGCAGCACCCGACCCATTCTCAAAAACATTCAGTACTTC.

CDR3 protein: CASSFKQGMYF. CDR3 DNA sequence: TGCGCCAGCAGCTTTAAACAGGGAATGTACTTC. This chain links TRBV5-1 with TRBJ2-7, with D possibly TRBD1 on 6 matching bases. CDR1 is SGHRS and CDR2 is YFSETQ in the germline V gene. This CDR3 is built from 11 residues. The ends were cut back, 2 bases at V and 12 bases at J, with 12 bases in the middle.

This clonotype was detected a few times. The chain carries TRBV7-6 and TRBJ2-2, with D perhaps assigned TRBD1 or TRBD2 (6 bases each). V lost 2 bases to trimming and J lost 5 bases, with 15 bases between them. The CDR3 totals 16 residues. From germline, CDR1 is SGHVS and CDR2 FNYEAQ. The CDR3 DNA is TGTGCCAGCAGCTTAAGGGCAGGGGACTTTACCGGGGAGCTGTTTTTT. Translation gives CASSLRAGDFTGELFF. Full variable domain (outside the CDR3, taken from reference TRBV7-6 and TRBJ2-2): GAGVSQSPRYKVTKRGQDVALRCDPISGHVSLYWYRQALGQGPEFLTYFNYEAQQDKSGLPNDRFSAERPEGSISTLTIQRTEQRDSAMYRCASSLRAGDFTGELFFGEGSRLTVL.

The genes are TRBV7-6 and TRBJ2-3, with no clear D. The CDR3 extends over 16 amino acids. The V and J ends lost 2 bases and 2 bases respectively, with 14 bases between them. The germline gives CDR1 SGHVS, CDR2 FNYEAQ. The CDR3 DNA reads TGTGCCAGCAGCTTAATCGGAACCCTTATCACAGATACGCAGTATTTT. Protein product: CASSLIGTLITDTQYF.

This clonotype has more than one count but fewer than ten. This chain joins TRBV7-9 and TRBJ2-1, with 9 positions matching TRBD2. After removal of 5 bases from V and 9 bases from J, the junction contained 14 bases not matched to a gene. In germline, CDR1 is SEHNR, CDR2 FQNEAQ (reference sequence). There are 16 residues in the CDR3. The CDR3 region has the DNA TGTGCCAGCAGCCACTTACAAATAGCGGGAGCCACTGAGCAGTTCTTC. This codes for CASSHLQIAGATEQFF.